A single sample gave rise to the 10 T cell receptor beta chains below, sequenced in a study of cytomegalovirus exposure and HLA in healthy donors. PCR amplification relied on 60 Vbeta primers (plus 13 Jbeta primers). Generated by immunoSEQ multiplex PCR, the TCRdb table keeps only in-frame clones and is missing some. Seen here are approximately 250,000 clones, 78% observed once, and the top ten hold about 0.47%. Input material: PBMCs. The origin of the receptors is a boy aged 5-17 years in good health and CMV-seronegative.

The chain is built from TRBV30 and TRBJ1-2; 10 positions agree with TRBD1. CDR3 length: 14 residues. The V gene's germline CDR1 is GTSNPN and CDR2 SVGIG (reference sequence). Trimming cost V 2 bases and J 3 bases; bases outside gene matches: 3. The CDR3 DNA sequence: TGTGCCTGGAGTAGACAGGGGGCTTACTATGGCTACACCTTC. Its translation: CAWSRQGAYYGYTF.

The genes are TRBV5-1 and TRBJ2-2, with D maybe TRBD1 (6 bases). Per the germline V gene, CDR1 is SGHRS and CDR2 is YFSETQ. The CDR3 contains 16 residues. V lost 0 bases to trimming and J lost 5 bases, with 14 bases between them. The CDR3 here is CASSLDPARGTGELFF. In DNA, the CDR3 is TGCGCCAGCAGCTTGGACCCGGCGAGGGGGACCGGGGAGCTGTTTTTT.

V and J are TRBV6-4 and TRBJ1-2; tentatively, D is TRBD1 (5 bases). V was trimmed by 0 bases and J by 1 base, leaving 15 bases between them. This CDR3 region has 17 residues. CDR1 is MRHNA, CDR2 SNTAGT, per germline. Here the CDR3 reads CASSDSKGRKLNYGYTF. CDR3 DNA sequence: TGTGCCAGCAGTGACTCTAAGGGGCGGAAGCTTAACTATGGCTACACCTTC.

This rearrangement joins TRBV7-3 to TRBJ1-2; 11 nucleotides align to TRBD1. CDR3 length: 18 amino acids. With V trimmed by 2 bases and J by 3 bases, 11 bases remained unmatched. CDR1 and CDR2 from the germline V gene are SGHTA and FQGTGA. CDR3 nucleotide sequence: TGTGCCAGCAGCTTAGGAGGACAGGGGGCGACGGTTGACTATGGCTACACCTTC. This gives the protein CASSLGGQGATVDYGYTF.

The genes are TRBV11-2 and TRBJ2-3; D is possibly TRBD2 (5 bases). V lost 5 bases and J lost 0, with 15 bases in between. Germline-derived CDR1 and CDR2 are SGHAT and FQNNGV. The CDR3 contains 16 residues. The CDR3 is CASSPSVLASTDTQYF. CDR3 bases: TGTGCCAGCAGCCCCTCAGTCCTAGCTAGCACAGATACGCAGTATTTT.

The chain recombines TRBV18 with TRBJ2-3; no clear D gene. Trimming stripped 2 bases from V and 1 base from J, with 7 bases between. Germline lookup yields CDR1 KGHSH and CDR2 LQKENI. This CDR3 has 14 residues. CDR3 protein: CASSPASGTDTQYF. The DNA for the CDR3 is TGTGCCAGCTCACCAGCGTCGGGCACAGATACGCAGTATTTT.

The rearrangement uses TRBV6-5 and TRBJ1-1; 8 nucleotides match TRBD1. The CDR3 is made up of 14 amino acids. The V gene end was trimmed by 5 bases and the J gene end by 3 bases; junction bases not matched to a gene: 5. The germline V gene encodes CDR1 MNHEY and CDR2 SVGAGI. The CDR3 loop reads CASSPGTGYTEAFF. The CDR3 nucleotides read TGTGCCAGCAGTCCCGGGACAGGCTACACTGAAGCTTTCTTT.

This clone occurred a few times. This chain uses TRBV11-3 with TRBJ2-1; D remains unclear. This CDR3 region has 12 residues. V gave up 5 bases and J gave up 8 bases, with 10 bases separating them. Germline V CDR1 and CDR2: SGHNT, YENEEA. CDR3 DNA sequence: TGTGCCAGCAGCCCCCGCGTGGATGAGCAGTTCTTC. Encoded protein: CASSPRVDEQFF.

The chain employs TRBV6-1 and TRBJ1-5, with a weak D call TRBD1 (5 bases). Germline loops: CDR1 MNHNS, CDR2 SASEGT. V lost 8 bases to trimming and J lost 1 base, with 6 bases between them. This CDR3 contains 12 residues. As DNA, the CDR3 is TGTGCCAGCCAGGGAAGCAATCAGCCCCAGCATTTT. Its translation: CASQGSNQPQHF.

This clone was seen only once. The V gene is TRBV6-4, the J gene TRBJ1-1; D possibly corresponds to TRBD1 (6 bases). Germline V gene lookup returns CDR1 MRHNA and CDR2 SNTAGT. The length of the CDR3 is 17 residues. The ends were cut back, 9 bases at V and 1 base at J, with 24 bases in the middle. The CDR3 coding sequence is TGTGCCAGTACAGGGCTTCCAGGGGAACACCCGAACACTGAAGCTTTCTTT. Its protein product is CASTGLPGEHPNTEAFF.